This T cell receptor beta chain was captured in a study of T cells in Graves' hyperthyroidism and ophthalmopathy. Overall study findings and caveats: Appearing also in blood were most of the thyroid clonotypes expanded above 0.001.

From RNA transcripts, TCR beta CDR3 regions were amplified. In the first-round RT-PCR of the TCR CDR3, the HTBI primer set was used. TCRdb used MiXCR to reprocess the multiplex PCR reads, holding one entry per CDR3 protein. The sample includes about 710,000 distinct CDR3 sequences, about 15% of them seen just once. This clonotype came up many times. Its antigen is unidentified. Germline trimming cut 5 bases from V and 2 bases from J; bases unmatched to any gene: 11. The germline V gene encodes CDR1 DFQATT and CDR2 SNEGSKA (reference sequence). The CDR3 runs 16 residues. The chain employs TRBV20-1 and TRBJ2-3, with 9 bases aligning to TRBD2. The TCR sequence derives from a man between 18 and 35 years old with Graves' hyperthyroidism. The sequencing input was blood. This chain's CDR3 is CSAGRRLAGITDTQYF. In DNA form, the CDR3 reads TGCAGTGCTGGGAGGCGGCTAGCGGGAATCACAGATACGCAGTATTTT.